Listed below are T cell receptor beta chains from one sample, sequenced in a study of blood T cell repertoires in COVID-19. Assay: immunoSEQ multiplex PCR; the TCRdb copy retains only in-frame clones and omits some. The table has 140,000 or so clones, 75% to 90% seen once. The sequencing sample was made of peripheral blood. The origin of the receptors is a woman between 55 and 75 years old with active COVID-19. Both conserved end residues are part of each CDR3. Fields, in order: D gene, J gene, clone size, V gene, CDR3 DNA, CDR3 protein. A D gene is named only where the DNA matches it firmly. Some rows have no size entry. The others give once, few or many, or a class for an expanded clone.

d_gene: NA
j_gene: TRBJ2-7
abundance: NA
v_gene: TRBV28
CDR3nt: TGTGCCAGCAGTTTACGACAGGTGGCTTACGAGCAGTACTTC
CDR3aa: CASSLRQVAYEQYF

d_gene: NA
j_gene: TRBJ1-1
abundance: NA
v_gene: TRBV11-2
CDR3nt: TGTGCCAGCAGCTTGGCCCACACTGAAGCTTTCTTT
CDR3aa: CASSLAHTEAFF

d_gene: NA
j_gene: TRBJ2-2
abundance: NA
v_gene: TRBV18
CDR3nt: TGTGCCAGCTCACCCACCCGGGGCACCGGGGAGCTGTTTTTT
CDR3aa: CASSPTRGTGELFF

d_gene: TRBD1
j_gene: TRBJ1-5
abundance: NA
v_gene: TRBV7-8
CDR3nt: TGTGCCAGCAGCTTTGCGACAGGGTATAGCAATCAGCCCCAGCATTTT
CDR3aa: CASSFATGYSNQPQHF

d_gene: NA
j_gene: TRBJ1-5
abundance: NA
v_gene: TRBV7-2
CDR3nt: TGTGCCAGCAGCTTAGGACGGAGGAATCAGCCCCAGCATTTT
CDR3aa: CASSLGRRNQPQHF

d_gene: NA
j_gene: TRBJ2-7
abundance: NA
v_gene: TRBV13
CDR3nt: TGTGCCAGCAGCCCCAGCGTCTCCTACGAGCAGTACTTC
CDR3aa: CASSPSVSYEQYF

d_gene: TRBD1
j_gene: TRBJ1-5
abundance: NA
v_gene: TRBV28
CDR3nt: TGTGCCAGCAGTTCAGGGGGACGTCAGCCCCAGCATTTT
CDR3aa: CASSSGGRQPQHF

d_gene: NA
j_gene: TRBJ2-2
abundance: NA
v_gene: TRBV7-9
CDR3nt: TGTGCCAGCAGCTGGGCTACATTCACCGGGGAGCTGTTTTTT
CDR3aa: CASSWATFTGELFF

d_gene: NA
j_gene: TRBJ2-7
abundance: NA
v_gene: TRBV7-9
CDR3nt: TGTGCCAGCAGCTTGACAGGCTACGAGCAGTACTTC
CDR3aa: CASSLTGYEQYF

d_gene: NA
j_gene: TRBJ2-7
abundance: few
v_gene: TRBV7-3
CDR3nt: TGTGCCAGCAGCCTCGGGACTGGCACCTACGAGCAGTACTTC
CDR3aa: CASSLGTGTYEQYF

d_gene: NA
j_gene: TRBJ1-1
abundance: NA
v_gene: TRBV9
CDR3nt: TGTGCCAGCAGCGAAGAAGGGGAAATCACTGAAGCTTTCTTT
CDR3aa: CASSEEGEITEAFF

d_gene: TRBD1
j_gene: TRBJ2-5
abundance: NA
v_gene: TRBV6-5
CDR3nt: TGTGCCAGCAGCCTCCGACAGGGGGCGCGAGAGACCCAGTACTTC
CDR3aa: CASSLRQGARETQYF

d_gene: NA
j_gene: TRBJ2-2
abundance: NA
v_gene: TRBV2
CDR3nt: TGTGCCAGCAGGGGAGCAGGGGTCGGCACCGGGGAGCTGTTTTTT
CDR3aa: CASRGAGVGTGELFF

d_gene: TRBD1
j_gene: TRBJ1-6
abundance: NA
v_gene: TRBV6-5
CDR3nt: TGTGCCAGCGCCGGGACAGGGGTTAATTCACCCCTCCACTTT
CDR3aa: CASAGTGVNSPLHF

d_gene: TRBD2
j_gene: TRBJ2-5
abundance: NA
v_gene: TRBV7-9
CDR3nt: TGTGCCAGCAGCTCCGGGACTAGCGGCCAGTACCAAGAGACCCAGTACTTC
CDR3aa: CASSSGTSGQYQETQYF

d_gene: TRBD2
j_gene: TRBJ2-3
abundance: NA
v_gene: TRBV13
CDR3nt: TGTGCCAGCAGCTTAGAGACGGGAGGGCCATCAGATACGCAGTATTTT
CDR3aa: CASSLETGGPSDTQYF

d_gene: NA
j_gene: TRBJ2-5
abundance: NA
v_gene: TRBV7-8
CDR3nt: TGTGCCAGCAGCTTAGCGCCCCGGTCCTTACAAGAGACCCAGTACTTC
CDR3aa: CASSLAPRSLQETQYF

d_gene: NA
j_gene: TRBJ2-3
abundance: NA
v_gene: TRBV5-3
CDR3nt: TGTGCCAGAAGACCCGCACCGGGAGAGCCCACAGATACGCAGTATTTT
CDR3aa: CARRPAPGEPTDTQYF

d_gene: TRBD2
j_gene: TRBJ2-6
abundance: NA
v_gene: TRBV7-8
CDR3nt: TGTGCCAGCAGCTTAGTGGGAGGGTCTGGGGCCAACGTCCTGACTTTC
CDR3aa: CASSLVGGSGANVLTF

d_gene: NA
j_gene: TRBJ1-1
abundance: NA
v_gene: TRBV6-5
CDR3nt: TGTGCCAGCAGTTACTCGTACAGGAACACTGAAGCTTTCTTT
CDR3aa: CASSYSYRNTEAFF

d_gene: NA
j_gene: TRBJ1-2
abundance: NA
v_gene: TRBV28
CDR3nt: TGTGCCAGCAGTCTTCAGGATTTCAATGGCTACACCTTC
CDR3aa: CASSLQDFNGYTF

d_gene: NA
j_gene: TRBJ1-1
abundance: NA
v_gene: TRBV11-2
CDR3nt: TGTGCCAGCAGCCCTAATGGCAGGGCAATGATTGATGAAGCTTTCTTT
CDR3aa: CASSPNGRAMIDEAFF

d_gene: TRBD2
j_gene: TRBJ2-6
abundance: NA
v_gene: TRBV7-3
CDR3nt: TGTGCCAGCAGCATCCTAGCGGGAGGGTCTGGGGCCAACGTCCTGACTTTC
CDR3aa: CASSILAGGSGANVLTF

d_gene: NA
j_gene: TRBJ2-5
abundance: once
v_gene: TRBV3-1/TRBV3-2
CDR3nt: TGTGCCAGCAGCCTCAGGGCGTCGTCGGAGACCCAGTACTTC
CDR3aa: CASSLRASSETQYF

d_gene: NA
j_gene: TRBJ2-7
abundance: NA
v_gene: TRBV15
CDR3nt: TGTGCCACCAGCATTGGTGTTGAGTACGAGCAGTACTTC
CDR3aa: CATSIGVEYEQYF

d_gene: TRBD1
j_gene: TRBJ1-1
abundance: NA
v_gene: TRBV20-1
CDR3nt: TGCAGTGCTAGTCGTCCCGGGACAGGGGTGAACACTGAAGCTTTCTTT
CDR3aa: CSASRPGTGVNTEAFF

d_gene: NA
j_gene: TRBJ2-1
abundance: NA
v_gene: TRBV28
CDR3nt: TGTGCCAGCAGAGAGGGAAGCTCCTACAATGAGCAGTTCTTC
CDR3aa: CASREGSSYNEQFF